The 4 T cell receptor beta chains listed next were all sequenced from one sample in a study of T cell responses to AZD1222 COVID-19 vaccine. Generated by immunoSEQ multiplex PCR, the TCRdb table keeps only in-frame clones and is missing some. This table holds roughly 96,000 clones, 70% to 90% found once. This material consisted of peripheral blood, taken on day 0 of AZD1222 vaccination. Every receptor here comes from an adult in good health.

The V call is TRBV5-5, the J call TRBJ2-3; TRBD2 matches at 9 bases. CDR1 and CDR2 (germline): SGHKS, YYEKEE (reference sequence). The CDR3 loop spans 15 amino acids. V shed 0 bases and J 2 bases; nucleotides not matched to a gene: 1. The CDR3 loop reads CASSLGTSATDTQYF. Written as DNA, the CDR3 is TGTGCCAGCAGCTTGGGGACTAGCGCCACAGATACGCAGTATTTT. The whole variable domain, filled in from reference TRBV5-5 and TRBJ2-3, reads DAGVTQSPTHLIKTRGQQVTLRCSPISGHKSVSWYQQVLGQGPQFIFQYYEKEERGRGNFPDRFSARQFPNYSSELNVNALLLGDSALYLCASSLGTSATDTQYFGPGTRLTVL.

The V and J genes are TRBV12-3 or TRBV12-4 and TRBJ1-1; D gene uncertain. The CDR3 is made up of 13 amino acids. Trimming took 1 base from V and 6 from J, leaving 9 bases between them. The chain's CDR3 is CASSLGREAEAFF. CDR3 in DNA: TGTGCCAGCAGTTTAGGGAGGGAGGCTGAAGCTTTCTTT.

This chain uses TRBV19 with TRBJ1-3; D unresolved. This CDR3 region has 15 residues. Germline-derived CDR1 and CDR2 are LNHDA and SQIVND (reference sequence). V was pared by 5 bases and J by 0 bases, with 11 bases between. The chain's CDR3 is CASSQTSSSGNTIYF. CDR3 bases: TGTGCCAGTAGTCAGACATCGAGCTCTGGAAACACCATATATTTT. Variable domain in full (rest from reference TRBV19 and TRBJ1-3): DGGITQSPKYLFRKEGQNVTLSCEQNLNHDAMYWYRQDPGQGLRLIYYSQIVNDFQKGDIAEGYSVSREKKESFPLTVTSAQKNPTAFYLCASSQTSSSGNTIYFGEGSWLTVV.

This chain uses TRBV9 with TRBJ2-2; D is unresolved. This CDR3 has 13 residues. With 0 bases removed from V and 6 bases from J, the gap between germline ends came to 6 bases. Germline CDR1 reads SGDLS; CDR2 reads YYNGEE. The CDR3 protein is CASSVDMAGELFF. CDR3 bases: TGTGCCAGCAGCGTAGATATGGCCGGGGAGCTGTTTTTT.